These 8 T cell receptor beta chains were sequenced from one sample in a study of T cells in Graves' hyperthyroidism and ophthalmopathy. TCR beta CDR3 sequences were amplified from RNA transcripts. HTBI primers were used for first-round RT-PCR of the TCR CDR3. Using its own MiXCR run on the multiplex PCR reads, TCRdb lists one record per CDR3 protein. The table includes about 480,000 distinct CDR3 sequences, around 24% detected once. The sequenced material came from blood. The receptors shown here come from a woman in her 30s with Graves' ophthalmopathy.

The rearrangement uses TRBV2 and TRBJ1-5; D is unresolved. V lost 5 bases and J 5 bases, leaving 16 bases between the germline ends. There are 15 residues in the CDR3. Germline V gene data show CDR1 as SNHLY and CDR2 as FYNNEI. For the CDR3, the DNA is TGTGCCAGCAGTAAAGACACGACAACCGATCAGCCCCAGCATTTT. Translating it yields CASSKDTTTDQPQHF.

The chain combines TRBV20-1 with TRBJ2-3; 7 bases agree with TRBD2. Germline CDR1 is DFQATT and CDR2 is SNEGSKA (reference sequence). This CDR3 comprises 15 residues. V lost 0 bases and J lost 0; bases outside the gene matches: 3. CDR3 sequence reads: CSARDLGGSTDTQYF. In nucleotides, the CDR3 is TGCAGTGCTAGAGATCTCGGGGGGAGCACAGATACGCAGTATTTT.

This clonotype was detected many times. V gene TRBV28 combines with J gene TRBJ2-6; D possibly corresponds to TRBD1 (6 bases). V was clipped by 6 bases and J by 2 bases, with 11 bases between them. The germline gives CDR1 MDHEN, CDR2 SYDVKM. The CDR3 is 15 amino acids. CDR3 nucleotides: TGTGCCAGCAGCAGAGGGGGTGCTGGGGCCAACGTCCTGACTTTC. Residues: CASSRGGAGANVLTF.

The chain employs TRBV20-1 and TRBJ2-5; 12 bases are a match to TRBD2. Germline loops: CDR1 DFQATT, CDR2 SNEGSKA (reference sequence). The CDR3 is 18 residues long. V lost 0 bases to trimming and J lost 1 base; unmatched junction nucleotides: 9. The CDR3 DNA reads as TGCAGTGCTAGAGATCCCCTAGCGGGGGGGCAAATCCAAGAGACCCAGTACTTC. It specifies CSARDPLAGGQIQETQYF.

This clonotype was detected only a few times. CDR3 region: CASSLRDGSNTGELFF. CDR3 coding DNA: TGTGCCAGCAGCCTCCGGGACGGATCGAACACCGGGGAGCTGTTTTTT. The chain employs TRBV7-8 and TRBJ2-2; D may correspond to TRBD1 or TRBD2 (5 bases each). V was clipped by 5 bases and J by 0 bases, with 13 bases between them. The CDR3 consists of 16 residues. Germline V gives CDR1 SGHVS, CDR2 FQNEAQ.

This clonotype was seen many times. The chain uses TRBV6-5 and TRBJ2-1; 11 nucleotides match TRBD1. From germline, CDR1 is MNHEY and CDR2 SVGAGI. V dropped 7 bases and J dropped 8; count of bases not matched to a gene: 10. CDR3 length equals 15 residues. The CDR3 DNA is TGTGCCAGCAATTCTCGGACAGGGGGCCGGGATGAGCAGTTCTTC. Amino acids: CASNSRTGGRDEQFF.

The genes are TRBV15 and TRBJ2-1; 9 bases align to TRBD1. Germline V gives CDR1 LNHNV, CDR2 YYDKDF (reference sequence). V shed 1 base and J 7 bases; nucleotides not matched to a gene: 8. The CDR3 loop spans 16 amino acids. The CDR3 DNA follows: TGTGCCACCAGCAGAGCAAGACAGGGGGAGGTAAATGAGCAGTTCTTC. This translates into CATSRARQGEVNEQFF.

There are a few counts of this clonotype. This rearrangement joins TRBV19 to TRBJ2-7; possibly TRBD1 or TRBD2 for D (5 bases each). The CDR3 runs 13 residues. The germline V and J ends were trimmed by 4 bases and 6 bases, with 13 bases remaining between them. CDR1 is LNHDA, CDR2 SQIVND, per germline (reference sequence). CDR3 DNA sequence: TGTGCCAGTAGTAGGGACCCCTCAGGCGAGCAGTACTTC. It yields the protein CASSRDPSGEQYF. Filled out from reference TRBV19 and TRBJ2-7, the complete variable domain reads DGGITQSPKYLFRKEGQNVTLSCEQNLNHDAMYWYRQDPGQGLRLIYYSQIVNDFQKGDIAEGYSVSREKKESFPLTVTSAQKNPTAFYLCASSRDPSGEQYFGPGTRLTVT.